This T cell receptor (beta chain) was observed in a study of blood T cell repertoires in COVID-19. Study-level information: The origin of the acute and convalescent COVID-19 samples was the United States, Italy and Spain. T cells, B-cell-depleted T cells, or PBMCs supplied cDNA or gDNA.

In the original processing: Reference gene primer amplification gave estimated nucleated cell counts. TCRdb's table, derived via immunoSEQ multiplex PCR, lists solely in-frame clones and lacks some. V and J calls and clone size come straight from that table; D and trimming were deduced from the DNA. The table lists around 300,000 clones, under 90% of them singletons. V dropped 7 bases and J dropped 11; count of bases not matched to a gene: 15. The germline V gene encodes CDR1 LGHDT and CDR2 YNNKEL (reference sequence). The CDR3 sequence is 14 residues long. This chain uses TRBV3-1 (or the pseudogene TRBV3-2) with TRBJ2-3; TRBD2 matches 7 bases. This clonotype originated in a middle-aged woman who had recovered from COVID-19. Sequencing used peripheral blood. In nucleotides, the CDR3 is TGTGCCAGCACATCTCGCGGGGGAGCCCCTGAGCAGTATTTT. Protein sequence: CASTSRGGAPEQYF.